This T cell receptor (beta chain) derives from a study of neurological immune-mediated disorders. Study-wide background: Of around 35 multiple sclerosis patients, roughly 30 were relapsing-remitting and 3 secondary progressive.

Study-level results: According to phylogenetic grouping, one related-CDR3 cluster, a possible signature, contained the repertoires of 18 of 34 multiple sclerosis patients.

The cDNA came from 5'RACE with 10-nucleotide random UMIs. Via MiXCR, TCRdb re-called the 5' RACE reads, giving one row per CDR3 protein. This sample has around 30,000 distinct CDR3 sequences; roughly 1.6% occur once, and the top ten carry nearly 9.5%. The unsorted libraries were made from 2 million PBMCs kept at -80 C. There are many counts of this clonotype. Antigen unknown. Germline V CDR1 and CDR2: LNHNV, YYDKDF (reference sequence). This CDR3 is 15 amino acids long. V shed 5 bases, J shed 0 bases, and the junction held 6 bases outside the gene matches. Sequencing was performed on PBMCs. The source of this sequence is a woman aged 30 to 39 with multiple sclerosis. This chain connects TRBV15 to TRBJ1-2, with TRBD1 identical over 7 bases. CDR3 nucleotides: TGTGCCACCAGCTCAGGGGGGAGAGCTAACTATGGCTACACCTTC. It encodes CATSSGGRANYGYTF.